The 9 T cell receptor beta chains below were found in one sample sequenced in a study of blood T cell repertoires in COVID-19. TCRdb keeps only in-frame clones here, not all; method: immunoSEQ multiplex PCR. In the table there are approximately 400,000 clones, around 87% of which are singletons. Sequenced material: PBMCs or T cells enriched from blood (not recorded which). The receptors come from a man aged 25-45 years who had recovered from COVID-19.

V is TRBV29-1 and J is TRBJ1-1; D not resolved. CDR1 SQVTM and CDR2 ANQGSEA come from the germline V gene. The CDR3 totals 12 residues. V was cut by 7 bases and J by 5 bases, with 14 bases left in between. The CDR3 spells CSGGRPGTEAFF. CDR3 sequence (DNA): TGCAGCGGTGGGAGGCCGGGGACTGAAGCTTTCTTT. Filled out from reference TRBV29-1 and TRBJ1-1, the complete variable domain reads SAVISQKPSRDICQRGTSLTIQCQVDSQVTMMFWYRQQPGQSLTLIATANQGSEATYESGFVIDKFPISRPNLTFSTLTVSNMSPEDSSIYLCSGGRPGTEAFFGQGTRLTVV.

The rearrangement uses TRBV10-2 and TRBJ1-6; D gene uncertain. V lost 0 bases and J 11 bases, leaving 8 bases between the germline ends. The CDR3 spans 13 residues. From germline, CDR1 is WSHSY and CDR2 SAAADI. The CDR3 sequence is CASSESRAAPLHF. CDR3 nucleotides: TGCGCCAGCAGTGAGTCGAGGGCAGCACCCCTCCACTTT.

The V and J genes are TRBV13 and TRBJ2-2; TRBD2 matches 8 bases. Trimming at V came to 3 bases and at J to 6 bases, leaving 3 bases not matched to a gene. Germline lookup yields CDR1 PRHDT and CDR2 FYEKMQ (reference sequence). The CDR3 length is 14 residues. The CDR3 nucleotides are TGTGCCAGCAGCTTCACGGGACTAGCCGGGGAGCTGTTTTTT. The encoded protein is CASSFTGLAGELFF.

V and J are TRBV7-9 and TRBJ2-7, with 10 bases lining up with TRBD2. The junction had 3 bases not matched to a gene; V was cut back by 4 bases and J by 3 bases. The CDR3 contains 14 residues. CDR1 is SEHNR and CDR2 is FQNEAQ in the germline V gene (reference sequence). CDR3 sequence (DNA): TGTGCCAGCAGCTATAGCGGGGGGCGCTACGAGCAGTACTTC. It is translated as CASSYSGGRYEQYF.

V usage is TRBV6-2 or TRBV6-3 and J usage is TRBJ1-1; TRBD1 agrees at 8 bases. Per the germline V gene, CDR1 is MNHEY and CDR2 is SVGEGT. V dropped 2 bases and J dropped 3; count of bases not matched to a gene: 11. The CDR3 loop spans 17 amino acids. The CDR3 bases are TGTGCCAGCAGTTACCTCGCGACAGGGGTAGAGGACACTGAAGCTTTCTTT. It encodes CASSYLATGVEDTEAFF.

The table lists this clone with a few counts. The chain has TRBV4-2 and TRBJ2-7; 8 bases are a match to TRBD1. J was trimmed by 2 bases and V by 1 base; bases with no gene match: 4. Germline V gene data show CDR1 as LGHNA and CDR2 as YNFKEQ. This CDR3 spans 15 amino acids. CDR3 residues: CASSQGRDRTYEQYF. The CDR3 coding sequence is TGTGCCAGCAGCCAAGGTCGGGACAGGACCTACGAGCAGTACTTC.

The rearrangement uses TRBV5-3 and TRBJ1-5, with no clear D. TRBV5-3 is filed as an ORF, its function uncertain. This CDR3 has 14 residues. V was shortened by 5 bases and J by 0 bases, with 9 bases between the two germline ends. The CDR3 DNA reads as TGTGCCAGAAGTCTCATCTATAGCAATCAGCCCCAGCATTTT. Its protein product is CARSLIYSNQPQHF.

The V gene is TRBV7-9, the J gene TRBJ1-1; maybe TRBD1 (5 bases). CDR1 and CDR2 (germline): SEHNR, FQNEAQ (reference sequence). The ends were cut back, 6 bases at V and 7 bases at J, with 12 bases in the middle. This CDR3 contains 12 residues. The CDR3 DNA reads TGTGCCAGCAGTCAAGTTGACAGTGAAGCTTTCTTT. It yields the protein CASSQVDSEAFF.

The chain uses TRBV5-4 and TRBJ1-1, with D possibly TRBD1 on 6 matching bases. Germline V lookup: CDR1 SGHNT, CDR2 YYREEE (reference sequence). V dropped 6 bases and J dropped 7 bases, with 16 bases sitting between them. The CDR3 runs to 13 residues. DNA for the CDR3: TGTGCCAGCAACCCACAGGGTTTAAGTGAAGCTTTCTTT. This encodes CASNPQGLSEAFF.